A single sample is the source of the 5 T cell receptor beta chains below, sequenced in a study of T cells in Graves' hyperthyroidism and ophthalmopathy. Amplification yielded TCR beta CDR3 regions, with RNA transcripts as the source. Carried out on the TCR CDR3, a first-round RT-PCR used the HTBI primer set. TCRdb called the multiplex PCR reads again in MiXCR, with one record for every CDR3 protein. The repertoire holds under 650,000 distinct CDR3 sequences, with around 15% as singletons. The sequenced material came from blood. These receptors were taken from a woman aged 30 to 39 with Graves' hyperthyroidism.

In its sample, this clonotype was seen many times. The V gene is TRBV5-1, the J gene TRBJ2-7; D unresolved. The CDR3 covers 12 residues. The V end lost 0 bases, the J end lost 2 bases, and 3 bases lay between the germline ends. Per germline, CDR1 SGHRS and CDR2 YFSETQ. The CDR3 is CASSLEPYEQYF. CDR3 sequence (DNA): TGCGCCAGCAGCTTGGAGCCCTACGAGCAGTACTTC.

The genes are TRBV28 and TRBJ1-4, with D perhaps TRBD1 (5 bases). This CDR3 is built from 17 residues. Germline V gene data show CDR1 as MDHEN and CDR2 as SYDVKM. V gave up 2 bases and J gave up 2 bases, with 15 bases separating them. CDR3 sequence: CASSLRPRGTTNEKLFF. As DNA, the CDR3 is TGTGCCAGCAGTTTACGTCCGCGGGGGACCACTAATGAAAAACTGTTTTTT.

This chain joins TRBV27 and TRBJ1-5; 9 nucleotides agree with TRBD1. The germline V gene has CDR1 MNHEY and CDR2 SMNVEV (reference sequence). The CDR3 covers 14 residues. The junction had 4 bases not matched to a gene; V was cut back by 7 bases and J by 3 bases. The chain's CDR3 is CASKDRGTNQPQHF. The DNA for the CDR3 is TGTGCCAGCAAAGACAGGGGGACCAATCAGCCCCAGCATTTT.

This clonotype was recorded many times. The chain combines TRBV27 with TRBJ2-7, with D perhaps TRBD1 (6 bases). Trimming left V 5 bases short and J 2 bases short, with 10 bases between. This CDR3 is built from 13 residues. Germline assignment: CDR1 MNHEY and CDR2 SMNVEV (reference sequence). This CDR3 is CASSVTGPYEQYF. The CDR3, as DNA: TGTGCCAGCAGTGTGACAGGACCCTACGAGCAGTACTTC.

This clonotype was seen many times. The CDR3 region is CAWSPAAPQETQYF. CDR3 sequence (DNA): TGTGCCTGGAGTCCCGCAGCGCCACAAGAGACCCAGTACTTC. This sequence joins TRBV30 and TRBJ2-5; D not certain. The V end lost 2 bases, the J end lost 2 bases, and 12 bases lay between the germline ends. Germline V lookup: CDR1 GTSNPN, CDR2 SVGIG (reference sequence). This CDR3 is 14 amino acids long.